This TCR beta chain was found in a study of OX40 agonist ivuxolimab in advanced cancers. Looked up from germline, CDR1 is SGDLS and CDR2 is YYNGEE. The CDR3 runs 13 residues. The V and J ends lost 0 bases and 3 bases respectively, with 4 bases between them. Here immunoSEQ multiplex PCR was the method, and the copy in TCRdb shows in-frame clones only, minus some. The repertoire has about 95,000 clones, roughly 89% of them found once; the top ten carry 0.33%. This clonotype was obtained from an adult with an advanced solid tumor such as melanoma, head and neck, liver or kidney cancer. The V call is TRBV9, the J call TRBJ1-5, with no clear D. The input for sequencing was CD4+ or CD8+ T cells sorted from blood, taken in a trial of the OX40 agonist ivuxolimab. DNA for the CDR3: TGTGCCAGCAGCGTAGGGAACAATCAGCCCCAGCATTTT. It translates to CASSVGNNQPQHF.